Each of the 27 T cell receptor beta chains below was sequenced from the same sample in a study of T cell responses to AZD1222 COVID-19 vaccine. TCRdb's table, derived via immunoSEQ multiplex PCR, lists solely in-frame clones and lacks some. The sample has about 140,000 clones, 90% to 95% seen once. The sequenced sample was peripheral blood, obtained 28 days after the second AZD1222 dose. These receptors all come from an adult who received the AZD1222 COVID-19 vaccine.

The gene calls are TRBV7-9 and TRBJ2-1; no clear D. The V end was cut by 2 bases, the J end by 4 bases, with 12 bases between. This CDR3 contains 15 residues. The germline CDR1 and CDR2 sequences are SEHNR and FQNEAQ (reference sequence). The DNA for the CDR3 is TGTGCCAGCAGCTTACCAACTATCGCTTACAATGAGCAGTTCTTC. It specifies CASSLPTIAYNEQFF.

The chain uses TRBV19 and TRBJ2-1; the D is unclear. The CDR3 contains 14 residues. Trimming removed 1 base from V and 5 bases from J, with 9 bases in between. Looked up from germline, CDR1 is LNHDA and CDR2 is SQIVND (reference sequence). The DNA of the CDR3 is TGTGCCAGTAGTATAGGGCTCGAAAACAATGAGCAGTTCTTC. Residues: CASSIGLENNEQFF.

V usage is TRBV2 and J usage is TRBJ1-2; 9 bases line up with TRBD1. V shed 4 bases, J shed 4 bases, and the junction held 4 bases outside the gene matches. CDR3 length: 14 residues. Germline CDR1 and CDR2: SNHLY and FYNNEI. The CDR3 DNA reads TGTGCCAGCAGTGGACAGGGGGACCGCTATGGCTACACCTTC. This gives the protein CASSGQGDRYGYTF.

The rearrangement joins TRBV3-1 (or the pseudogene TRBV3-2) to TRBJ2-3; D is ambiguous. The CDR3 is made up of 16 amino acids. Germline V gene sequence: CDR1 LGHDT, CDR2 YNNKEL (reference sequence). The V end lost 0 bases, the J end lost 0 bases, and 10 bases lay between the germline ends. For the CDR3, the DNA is TGTGCCAGCAGCCAAGAATTTGCTCTTAGCACAGATACGCAGTATTTT. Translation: CASSQEFALSTDTQYF.

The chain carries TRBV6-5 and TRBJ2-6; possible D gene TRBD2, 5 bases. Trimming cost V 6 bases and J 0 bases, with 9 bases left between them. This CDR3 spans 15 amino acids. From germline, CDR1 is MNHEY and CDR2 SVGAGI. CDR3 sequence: CASRRDPSGANVLTF. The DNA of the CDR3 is TGTGCCAGCAGGAGGGATCCCTCTGGGGCCAACGTCCTGACTTTC.

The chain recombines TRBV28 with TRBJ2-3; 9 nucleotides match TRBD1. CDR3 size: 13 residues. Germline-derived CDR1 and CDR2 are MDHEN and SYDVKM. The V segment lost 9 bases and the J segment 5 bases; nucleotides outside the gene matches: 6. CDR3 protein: CASIQGAGDTQYF. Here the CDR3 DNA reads TGTGCCAGTATACAGGGGGCTGGAGATACGCAGTATTTT.

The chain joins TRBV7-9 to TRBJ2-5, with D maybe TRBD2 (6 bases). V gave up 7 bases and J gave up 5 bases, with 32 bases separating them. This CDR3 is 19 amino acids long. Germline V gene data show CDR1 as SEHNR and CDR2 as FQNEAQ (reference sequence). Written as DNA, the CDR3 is TGTGCCAGCACCCCCAAAGGGGCTAGCGTTCACGTTTCGTGGGAGACCCAGTACTTC. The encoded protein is CASTPKGASVHVSWETQYF.

The CDR3 coding sequence is TGTGCCAGCAGCTTAATAGCGGGAGGGCCCGACACCGGGGAGCTGTTTTTT. Amino acid sequence: CASSLIAGGPDTGELFF. V and J are TRBV7-3 and TRBJ2-2; 11 bases align to TRBD2. CDR3 length equals 17 residues. The germline CDR1 and CDR2 sequences are SGHTA and FQGTGA. J was trimmed by 3 bases and V by 1 base; bases with no gene match: 4. Full variable domain (outside the CDR3, taken from reference TRBV7-3 and TRBJ2-2): GAGVSQTPSNKVTEKGKYVELRCDPISGHTALYWYRQSLGQGPEFLIYFQGTGAADDSGLPNDRFFAVRPEGSVSTLKIQRTERGDSAVYLCASSLIAGGPDTGELFFGEGSRLTVL.

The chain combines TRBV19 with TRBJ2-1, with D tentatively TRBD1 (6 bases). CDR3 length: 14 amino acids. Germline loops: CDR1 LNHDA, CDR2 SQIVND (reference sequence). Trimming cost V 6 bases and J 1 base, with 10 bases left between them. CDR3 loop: CASSGQISYNEQFF. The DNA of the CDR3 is TGTGCCAGTAGCGGACAGATTTCCTACAATGAGCAGTTCTTC.

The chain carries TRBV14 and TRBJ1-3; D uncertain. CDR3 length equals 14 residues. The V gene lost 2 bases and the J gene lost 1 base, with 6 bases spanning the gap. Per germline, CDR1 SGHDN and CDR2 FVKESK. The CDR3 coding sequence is TGTGCCAGCAGCCAACAGGCTTCTGGAAACACCATATATTTT. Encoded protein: CASSQQASGNTIYF.

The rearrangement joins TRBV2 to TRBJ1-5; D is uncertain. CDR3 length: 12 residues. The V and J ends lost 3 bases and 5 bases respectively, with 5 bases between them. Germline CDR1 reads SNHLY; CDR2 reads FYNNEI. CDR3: CASSEDYQPQHF. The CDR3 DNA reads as TGTGCCAGCAGTGAGGACTATCAGCCCCAGCATTTT.

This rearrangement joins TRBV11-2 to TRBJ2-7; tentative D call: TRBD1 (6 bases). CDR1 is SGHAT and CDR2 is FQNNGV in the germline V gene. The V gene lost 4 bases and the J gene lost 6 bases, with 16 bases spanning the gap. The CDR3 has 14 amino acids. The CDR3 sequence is CASSSPGQITEQYF. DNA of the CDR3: TGTGCCAGCAGCTCTCCGGGACAAATTACCGAGCAGTACTTC.

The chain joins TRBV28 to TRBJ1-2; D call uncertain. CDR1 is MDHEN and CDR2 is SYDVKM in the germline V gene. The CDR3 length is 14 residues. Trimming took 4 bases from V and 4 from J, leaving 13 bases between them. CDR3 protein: CASSSYEGGYGYTF. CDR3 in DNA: TGTGCCAGCAGTTCCTATGAGGGAGGCTATGGCTACACCTTC.

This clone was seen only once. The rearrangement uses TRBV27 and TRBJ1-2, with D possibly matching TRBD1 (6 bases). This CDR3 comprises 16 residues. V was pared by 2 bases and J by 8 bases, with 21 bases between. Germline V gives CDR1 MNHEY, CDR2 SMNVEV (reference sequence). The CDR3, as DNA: TGTGCCAGCAGTTTACTTTCAAACCGACAGGCAATAGGCTACACCTTC. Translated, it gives CASSLLSNRQAIGYTF.

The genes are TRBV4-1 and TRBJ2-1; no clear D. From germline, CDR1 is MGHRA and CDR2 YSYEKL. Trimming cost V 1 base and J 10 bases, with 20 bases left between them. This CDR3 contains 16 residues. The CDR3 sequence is CASSQVHGVGLREQFF. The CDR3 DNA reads TGCGCCAGCAGCCAAGTCCACGGAGTGGGGTTGAGGGAGCAGTTCTTC.

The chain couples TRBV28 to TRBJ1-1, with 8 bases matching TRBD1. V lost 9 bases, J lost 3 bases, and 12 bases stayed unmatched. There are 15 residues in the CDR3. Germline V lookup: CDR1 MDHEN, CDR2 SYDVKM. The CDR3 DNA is TGTGCCAGTGTTGGATCAGGGGGCGACGACACTGAAGCTTTCTTT. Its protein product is CASVGSGGDDTEAFF. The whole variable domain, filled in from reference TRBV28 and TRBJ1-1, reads DVKVTQSSRYLVKRTGEKVFLECVQDMDHENMFWYRQDPGLGLRLIYFSYDVKMKEKGDIPEGYSVSREKKERFSLILESASTNQTSMYLCASVGSGGDDTEAFFGQGTRLTVV.

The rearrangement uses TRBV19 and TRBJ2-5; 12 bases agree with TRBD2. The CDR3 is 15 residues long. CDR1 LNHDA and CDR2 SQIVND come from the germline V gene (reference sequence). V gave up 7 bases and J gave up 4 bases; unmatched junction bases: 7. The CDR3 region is CASTRLAGDGETQYF. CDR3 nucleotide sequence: TGTGCCAGTACCCGACTAGCGGGAGACGGAGAGACCCAGTACTTC.

CDR3: CASSQFTGFDTQYF. CDR3 bases: TGCGCCAGCAGCCAATTTACAGGGTTCGATACGCAGTATTTT. This chain joins TRBV4-1 and TRBJ2-3; possible D gene TRBD1, 6 bases. The CDR3 is 14 amino acids. Trimming removed 2 bases from V and 6 bases from J, with 12 bases in between. The germline V gene encodes CDR1 MGHRA and CDR2 YSYEKL.

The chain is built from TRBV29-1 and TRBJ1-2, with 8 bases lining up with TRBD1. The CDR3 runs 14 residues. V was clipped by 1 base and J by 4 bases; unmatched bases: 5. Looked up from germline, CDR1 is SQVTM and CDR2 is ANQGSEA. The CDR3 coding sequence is TGCAGCGTTGAAGTTACCGGGACAGGCTATGGCTACACCTTC. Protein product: CSVEVTGTGYGYTF. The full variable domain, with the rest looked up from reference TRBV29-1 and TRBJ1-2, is SAVISQKPSRDICQRGTSLTIQCQVDSQVTMMFWYRQQPGQSLTLIATANQGSEATYESGFVIDKFPISRPNLTFSTLTVSNMSPEDSSIYLCSVEVTGTGYGYTFGSGTRLTVV.

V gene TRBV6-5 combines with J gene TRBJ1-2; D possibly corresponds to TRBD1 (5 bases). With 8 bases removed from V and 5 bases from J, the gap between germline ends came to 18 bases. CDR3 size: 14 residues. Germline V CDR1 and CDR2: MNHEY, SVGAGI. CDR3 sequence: CASGRGGVGYGYTF. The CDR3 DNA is TGTGCCAGCGGGAGGGGAGGGGTAGGATATGGCTACACCTTC.

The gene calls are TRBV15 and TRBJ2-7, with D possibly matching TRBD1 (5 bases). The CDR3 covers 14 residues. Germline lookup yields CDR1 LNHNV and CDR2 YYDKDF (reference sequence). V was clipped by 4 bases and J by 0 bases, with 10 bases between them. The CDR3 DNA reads TGTGCCACCAGCAACAGGATAAGCTCCTACGAGCAGTACTTC. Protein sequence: CATSNRISSYEQYF.

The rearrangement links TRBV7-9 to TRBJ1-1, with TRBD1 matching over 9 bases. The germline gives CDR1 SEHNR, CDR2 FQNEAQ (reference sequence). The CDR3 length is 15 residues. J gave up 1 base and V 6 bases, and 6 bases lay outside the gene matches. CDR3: CASSYRTGENTEAFF. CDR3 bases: TGTGCCAGCAGTTACCGGACAGGGGAGAACACTGAAGCTTTCTTT.

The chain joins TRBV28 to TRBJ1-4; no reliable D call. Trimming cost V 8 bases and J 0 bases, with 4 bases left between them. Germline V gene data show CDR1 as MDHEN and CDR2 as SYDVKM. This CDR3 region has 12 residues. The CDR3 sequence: CASGSTNEKLFF. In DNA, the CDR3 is TGTGCCAGCGGATCAACTAATGAAAAACTGTTTTTT.

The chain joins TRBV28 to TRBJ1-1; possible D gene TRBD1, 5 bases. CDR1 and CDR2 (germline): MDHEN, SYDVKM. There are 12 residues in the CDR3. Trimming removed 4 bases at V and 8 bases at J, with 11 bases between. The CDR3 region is CASSSAGKEAFF. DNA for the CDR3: TGTGCCAGCAGTTCGGCAGGGAAAGAAGCTTTCTTT.

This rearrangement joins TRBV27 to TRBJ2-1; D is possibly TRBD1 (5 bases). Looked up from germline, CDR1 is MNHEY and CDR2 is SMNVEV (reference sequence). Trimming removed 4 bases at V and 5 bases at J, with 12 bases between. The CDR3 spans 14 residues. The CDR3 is CASSSAGYDNEQFF. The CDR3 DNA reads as TGTGCCAGCAGTTCGGCAGGGTACGACAATGAGCAGTTCTTC.

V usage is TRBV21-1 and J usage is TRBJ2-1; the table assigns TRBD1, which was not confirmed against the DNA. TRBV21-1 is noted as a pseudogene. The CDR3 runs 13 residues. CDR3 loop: CASFKQGNNEQFF. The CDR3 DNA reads TGTGCCAGCTTTAAACAGGGAAACAATGAGCAGTTCTTC.

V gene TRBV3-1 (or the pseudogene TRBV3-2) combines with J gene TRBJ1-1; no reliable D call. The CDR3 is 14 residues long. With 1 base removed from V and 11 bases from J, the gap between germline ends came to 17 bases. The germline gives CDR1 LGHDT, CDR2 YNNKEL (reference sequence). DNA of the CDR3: TGTGCCAGCAGCCAAGCATTAGATGGCCTAGACGCTTTCTTT. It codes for CASSQALDGLDAFF.